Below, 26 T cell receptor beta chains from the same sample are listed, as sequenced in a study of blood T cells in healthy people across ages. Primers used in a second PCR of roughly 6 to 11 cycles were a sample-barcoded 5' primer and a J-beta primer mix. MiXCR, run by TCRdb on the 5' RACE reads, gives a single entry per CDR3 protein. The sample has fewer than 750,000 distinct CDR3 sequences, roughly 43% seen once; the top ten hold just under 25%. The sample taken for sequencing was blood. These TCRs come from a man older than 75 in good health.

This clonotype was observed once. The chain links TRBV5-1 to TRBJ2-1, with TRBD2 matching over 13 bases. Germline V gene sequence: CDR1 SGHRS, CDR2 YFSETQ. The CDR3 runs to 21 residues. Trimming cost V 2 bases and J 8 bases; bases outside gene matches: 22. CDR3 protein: CASSFKDRVPGLAGPKYEQFF. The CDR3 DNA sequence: TGCGCCAGCAGCTTCAAGGACAGGGTTCCGGGACTAGCGGGGCCCAAGTATGAGCAGTTCTTC.

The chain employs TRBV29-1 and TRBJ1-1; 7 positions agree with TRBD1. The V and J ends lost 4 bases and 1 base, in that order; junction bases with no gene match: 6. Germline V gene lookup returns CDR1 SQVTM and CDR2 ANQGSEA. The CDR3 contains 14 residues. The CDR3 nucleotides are TGCAGCGTTGCCCAGGACAGGCGGAACACTGAAGCTTTCTTT. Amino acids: CSVAQDRRNTEAFF. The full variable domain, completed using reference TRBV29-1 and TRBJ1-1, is SAVISQKPSRDICQRGTSLTIQCQVDSQVTMMFWYRQQPGQSLTLIATANQGSEATYESGFVIDKFPISRPNLTFSTLTVSNMSPEDSSIYLCSVAQDRRNTEAFFGQGTRLTVV.

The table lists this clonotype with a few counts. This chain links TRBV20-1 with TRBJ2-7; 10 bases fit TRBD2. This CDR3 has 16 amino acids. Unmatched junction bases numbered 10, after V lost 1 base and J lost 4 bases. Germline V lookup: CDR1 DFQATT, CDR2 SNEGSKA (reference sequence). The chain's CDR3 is CSARGDSSGSPYEQYF. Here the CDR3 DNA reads TGCAGTGCTAGAGGCGACTCTAGCGGGAGTCCTTACGAGCAGTACTTC.

This chain's CDR3 is CASSKILGGRTSGRTDTQYF. The CDR3 region has the DNA TGTGCCAGCAGCAAAATTCTCGGTGGAAGGACTAGCGGGAGAACAGATACGCAGTATTTT. The J gene is TRBJ2-3, the V gene TRBV21-1; the table's D call of TRBD2 was not tested on the DNA. TRBV21-1 is flagged as a pseudogene. The CDR3 length is 20 residues.

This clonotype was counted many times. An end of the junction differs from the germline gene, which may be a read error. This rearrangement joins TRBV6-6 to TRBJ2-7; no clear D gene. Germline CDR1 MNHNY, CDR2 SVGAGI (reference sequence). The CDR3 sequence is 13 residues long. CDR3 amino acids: CASSDSGVYEQYF. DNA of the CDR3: TGTGCCAGCAGTGACTCTGGCGTTTACGAGCAGTACTTC.

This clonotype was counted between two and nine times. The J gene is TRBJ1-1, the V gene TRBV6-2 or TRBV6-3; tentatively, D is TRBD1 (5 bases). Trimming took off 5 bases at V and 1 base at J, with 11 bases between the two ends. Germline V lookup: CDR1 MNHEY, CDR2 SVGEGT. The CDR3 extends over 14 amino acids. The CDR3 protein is CASSGVGGNTEAFF. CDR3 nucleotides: TGTGCCAGCAGTGGGGTCGGGGGGAACACTGAAGCTTTCTTT.

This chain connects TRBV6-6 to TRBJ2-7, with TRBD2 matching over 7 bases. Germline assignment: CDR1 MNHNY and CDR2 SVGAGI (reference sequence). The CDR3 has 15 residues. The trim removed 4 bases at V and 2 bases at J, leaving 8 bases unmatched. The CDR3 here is CASSSAGLAAYEQYF. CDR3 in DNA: TGTGCCAGCAGTTCCGCCGGGCTAGCGGCCTACGAGCAGTACTTC.

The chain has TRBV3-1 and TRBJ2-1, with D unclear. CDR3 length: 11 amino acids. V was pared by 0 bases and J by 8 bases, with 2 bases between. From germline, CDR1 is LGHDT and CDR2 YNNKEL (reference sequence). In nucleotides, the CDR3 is TGTGCCAGCAGCCAAGACCATGAGCAGTTCTTC. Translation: CASSQDHEQFF.

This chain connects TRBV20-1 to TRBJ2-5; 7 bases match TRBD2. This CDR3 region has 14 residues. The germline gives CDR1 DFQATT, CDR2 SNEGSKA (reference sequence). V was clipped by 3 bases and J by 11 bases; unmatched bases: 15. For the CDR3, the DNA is TGCAGTGCTAGTCTGGGACTAAAGGGCAATGAGCAGTACTTC. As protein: CSASLGLKGNEQYF.

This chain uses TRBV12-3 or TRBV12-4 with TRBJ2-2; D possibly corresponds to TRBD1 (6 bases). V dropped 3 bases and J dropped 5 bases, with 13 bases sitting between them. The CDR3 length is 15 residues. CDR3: CASSFRQGSTGELFF. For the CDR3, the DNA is TGTGCCAGCAGTTTCCGCCAGGGGAGTACCGGGGAGCTGTTTTTT.

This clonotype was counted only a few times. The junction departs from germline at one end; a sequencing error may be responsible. As DNA, the CDR3 is TGTGCCGGCAGCTCAAGACTAGCGGGAGGGACAGATACGCAGTATTTT. Translating gives CAGSSRLAGGTDTQYF. V gene TRBV7-2 combines with J gene TRBJ2-3, with 14 bases lining up with TRBD2. CDR1 is SGHTA, CDR2 FQGNSA, per germline. The CDR3 has 16 amino acids.

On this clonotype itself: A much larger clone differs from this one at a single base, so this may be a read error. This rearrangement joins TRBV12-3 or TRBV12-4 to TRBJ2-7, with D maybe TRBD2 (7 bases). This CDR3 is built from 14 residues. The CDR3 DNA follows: TGTGCCGGCAGTTTGGGAGGGGGCTCCTACGAGCAGTACTTC. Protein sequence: CAGSLGGGSYEQYF.

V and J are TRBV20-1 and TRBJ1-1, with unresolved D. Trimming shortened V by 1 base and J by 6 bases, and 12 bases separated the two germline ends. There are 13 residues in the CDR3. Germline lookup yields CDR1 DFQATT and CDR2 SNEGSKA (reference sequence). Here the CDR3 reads CSARVSARPEAFF. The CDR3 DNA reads TGCAGTGCTAGAGTTTCCGCGAGGCCTGAAGCTTTCTTT.

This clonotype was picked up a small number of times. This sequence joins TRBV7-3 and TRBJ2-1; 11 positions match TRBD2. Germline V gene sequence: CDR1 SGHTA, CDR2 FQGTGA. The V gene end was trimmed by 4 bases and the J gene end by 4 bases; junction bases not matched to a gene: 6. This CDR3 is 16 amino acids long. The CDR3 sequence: CASSSAGTSGYNEQFF. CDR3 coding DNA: TGTGCCAGCAGCTCCGCCGGGACTAGCGGATACAATGAGCAGTTCTTC. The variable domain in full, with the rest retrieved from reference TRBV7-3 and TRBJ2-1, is GAGVSQTPSNKVTEKGKYVELRCDPISGHTALYWYRQSLGQGPEFLIYFQGTGAADDSGLPNDRFFAVRPEGSVSTLKIQRTERGDSAVYLCASSSAGTSGYNEQFFGPGTRLTVL.

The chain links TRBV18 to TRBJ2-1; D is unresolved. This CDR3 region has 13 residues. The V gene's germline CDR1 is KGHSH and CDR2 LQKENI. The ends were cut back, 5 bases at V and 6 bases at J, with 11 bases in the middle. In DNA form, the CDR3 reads TGTGCCAGCTCATCCCCTATAGCCAATGAGCAGTTCTTC. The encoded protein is CASSSPIANEQFF.

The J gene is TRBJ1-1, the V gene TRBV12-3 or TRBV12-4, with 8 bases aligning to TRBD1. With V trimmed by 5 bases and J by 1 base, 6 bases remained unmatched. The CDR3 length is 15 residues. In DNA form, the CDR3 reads TGTGCCAGCAGTCCCAGGACAGGGCCGAACACTGAAGCTTTCTTT. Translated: CASSPRTGPNTEAFF.

The chain's CDR3 is CSAVLAGGHNEQFF. In DNA form, the CDR3 reads TGCAGTGCGGTGCTAGCGGGAGGACACAATGAGCAGTTCTTC. This rearrangement joins TRBV20-1 to TRBJ2-1; 11 bases are shared with TRBD2. Looked up from germline, CDR1 is DFQATT and CDR2 is SNEGSKA (reference sequence). J lost 5 bases, V lost 6 bases, and 6 bases had no gene match. There are 14 residues in the CDR3.

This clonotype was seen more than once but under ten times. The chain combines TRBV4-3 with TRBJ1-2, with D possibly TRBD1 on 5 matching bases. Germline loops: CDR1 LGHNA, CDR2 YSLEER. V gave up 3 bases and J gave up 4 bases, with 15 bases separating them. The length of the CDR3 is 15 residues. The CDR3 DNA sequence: TGCGCCAGCAGCCAGGCATCCACAGGTGGCTATGGCTACACCTTC. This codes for CASSQASTGGYGYTF.

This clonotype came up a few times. CDR3 bases: TGTGCCAGCAGCCGACCGAGACTCGGATACAATGAGCAGTTCTTC. This gives the protein CASSRPRLGYNEQFF. The V gene is TRBV7-9, the J gene TRBJ2-1; D call uncertain. CDR1 is SEHNR and CDR2 is FQNEAQ in the germline V gene (reference sequence). The CDR3 spans 15 residues. With 5 bases removed from V and 4 bases from J, the gap between germline ends came to 15 bases. The whole variable domain, remainder taken from reference TRBV7-9 and TRBJ2-1, is DTGVSQNPRHKITKRGQNVTFRCDPISEHNRLYWYRQTLGQGPEFLTYFQNEAQLEKSRLLSDRFSAERPKGSFSTLEIQRTEQGDSAMYLCASSRPRLGYNEQFFGPGTRLTVL.

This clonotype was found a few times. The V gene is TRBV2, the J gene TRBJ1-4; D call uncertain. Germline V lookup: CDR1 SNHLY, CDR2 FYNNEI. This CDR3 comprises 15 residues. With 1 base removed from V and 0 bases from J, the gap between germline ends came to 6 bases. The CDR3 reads CASSEGSATNEKLFF. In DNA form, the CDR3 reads TGTGCCAGCAGTGAAGGATCCGCAACTAATGAAAAACTGTTTTTT.

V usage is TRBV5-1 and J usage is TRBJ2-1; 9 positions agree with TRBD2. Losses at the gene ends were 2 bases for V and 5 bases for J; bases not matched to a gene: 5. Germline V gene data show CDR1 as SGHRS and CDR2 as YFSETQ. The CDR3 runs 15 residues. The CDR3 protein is CASSFLAGLDNEQFF. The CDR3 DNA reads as TGCGCCAGCAGCTTCCTAGCGGGGCTTGACAATGAGCAGTTCTTC. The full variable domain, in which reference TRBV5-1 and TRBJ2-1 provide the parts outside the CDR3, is KAGVTQTPRYLIKTRGQQVTLSCSPISGHRSVSWYQQTPGQGLQFLFEYFSETQRNKGNFPGRFSGRQFSNSRSEMNVSTLELGDSALYLCASSFLAGLDNEQFFGPGTRLTVL.

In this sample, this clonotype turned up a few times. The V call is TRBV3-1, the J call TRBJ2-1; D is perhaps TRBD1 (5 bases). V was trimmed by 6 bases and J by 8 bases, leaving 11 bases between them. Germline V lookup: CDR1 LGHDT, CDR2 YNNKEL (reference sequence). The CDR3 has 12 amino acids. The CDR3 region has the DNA TGTGCCAGCAGAGACAGCTCCGATGAGCAGTTCTTC. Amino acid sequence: CASRDSSDEQFF.

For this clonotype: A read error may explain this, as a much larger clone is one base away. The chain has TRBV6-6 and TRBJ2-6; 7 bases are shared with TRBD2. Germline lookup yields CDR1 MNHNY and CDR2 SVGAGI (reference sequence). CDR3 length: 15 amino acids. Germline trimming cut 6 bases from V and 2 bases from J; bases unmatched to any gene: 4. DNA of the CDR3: TGTGCCAGCAGCCGCGGGGGTACTGGGGCCAACGTCCTGACTTTC. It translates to CASSRGGTGANVLTF.

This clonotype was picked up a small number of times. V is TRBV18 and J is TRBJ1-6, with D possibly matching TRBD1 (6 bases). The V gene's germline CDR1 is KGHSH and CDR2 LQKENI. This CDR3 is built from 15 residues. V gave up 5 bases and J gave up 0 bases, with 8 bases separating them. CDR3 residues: CASSTGSSYNSPLHF. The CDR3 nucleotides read TGTGCCAGCTCAACAGGGAGCTCCTATAATTCACCCCTCCACTTT.

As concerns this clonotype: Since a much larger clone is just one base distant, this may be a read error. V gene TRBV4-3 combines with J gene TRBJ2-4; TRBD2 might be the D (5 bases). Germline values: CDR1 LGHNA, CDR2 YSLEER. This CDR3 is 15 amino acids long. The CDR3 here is CASRQDLQAAGIQYF. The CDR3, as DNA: TGCGCCAGCAGGCAAGATTTGCAAGCGGCCGGCATTCAGTACTTC.

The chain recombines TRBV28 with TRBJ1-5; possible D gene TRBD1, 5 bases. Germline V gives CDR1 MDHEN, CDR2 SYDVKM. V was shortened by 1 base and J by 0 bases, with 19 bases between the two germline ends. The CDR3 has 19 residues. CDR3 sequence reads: CASSLFCGQGGVSNQPQHF. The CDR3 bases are TGTGCCAGCAGTTTATTTTGCGGGCAGGGAGGCGTTAGCAATCAGCCCCAGCATTTT.